The sequence of this T cell receptor beta chain was determined in a study of CD8 T cells in ankylosing spondylitis. Whole-study findings and limits: A TCR beta motif of eight highly homologous variants appeared characteristic of ankylosing spondylitis blood.

This clonotype was observed at least ten times. The target antigen is unknown. Quantitative 5'-RACE with molecular barcodes produced the TCR beta libraries. TCRdb called the 5' RACE reads again in MiXCR, with one record for every CDR3 protein. The data show 210,000 or so distinct CDR3 sequences, 7.5% to 9.5% seen once. V lost 0 bases to trimming and J lost 2 bases, with 11 bases between them. This CDR3 has 15 residues. Germline V CDR1 and CDR2: LGHNA, YSLEER. The chain is built from TRBV4-3 and TRBJ2-7, with a weak D call TRBD2 (5 bases). Sequenced sample: blood, either unsorted or a sorted T cell fraction (not recorded which). The TCR was taken from a female donor with ankylosing spondylitis or in good health (not recorded which). CDR3 DNA: TGCGCCAGCAGCCAAGACGCGGGCTTCCCCTACGAGCAGTACTTC. Its protein is CASSQDAGFPYEQYF.